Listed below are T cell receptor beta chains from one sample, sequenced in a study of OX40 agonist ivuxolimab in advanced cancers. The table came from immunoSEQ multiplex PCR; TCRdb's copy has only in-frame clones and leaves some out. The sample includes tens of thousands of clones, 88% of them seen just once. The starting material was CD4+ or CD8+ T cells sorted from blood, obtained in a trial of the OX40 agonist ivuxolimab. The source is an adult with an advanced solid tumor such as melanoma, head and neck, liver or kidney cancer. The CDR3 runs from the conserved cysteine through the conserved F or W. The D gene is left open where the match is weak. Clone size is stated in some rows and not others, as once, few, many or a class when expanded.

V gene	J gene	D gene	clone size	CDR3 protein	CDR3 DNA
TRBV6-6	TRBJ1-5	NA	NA	CASSPPSGGNQPQHF	TGTGCCAGCAGTCCCCCTTCCGGGGGTAATCAGCCCCAGCATTTT
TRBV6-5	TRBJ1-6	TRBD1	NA	CASSRPTGNSPLHF	TGTGCCAGCAGCCGTCCGACAGGGAATTCACCCCTCCACTTT
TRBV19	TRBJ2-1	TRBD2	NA	CASSIKLAGGNEQFF	TGTGCCAGTAGTATAAAACTAGCGGGTGGGAATGAGCAGTTCTTC
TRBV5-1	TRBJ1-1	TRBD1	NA	CASSLVGQGTSNTEAFF	TGCGCCAGCAGCTTGGTTGGACAGGGAACCTCGAACACTGAAGCTTTCTTT
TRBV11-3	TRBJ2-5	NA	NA	CASSLDRFERETQYF	TGTGCCAGCAGCTTAGATCGGTTTGAAAGGGAGACCCAGTACTTC
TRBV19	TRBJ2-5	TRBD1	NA	CASRRTGGATETQYF	TGTGCCAGCCGGCGGACAGGGGGCGCGACAGAGACCCAGTACTTC
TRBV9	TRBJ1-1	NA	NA	CASSAALDTEAFF	TGTGCCAGCAGCGCTGCCTTAGACACTGAAGCTTTCTTT
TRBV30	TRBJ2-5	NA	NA	CAWSRSSLAETQYF	TGTGCCTGGAGTCGTAGCTCCTTAGCGGAGACCCAGTACTTC
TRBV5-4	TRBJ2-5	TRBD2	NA	CASSPREGGETQYF	TGTGCCAGCAGCCCCCGGGAGGGGGGCGAGACCCAGTACTTC
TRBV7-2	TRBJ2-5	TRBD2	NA	CASSSLNAGEETQYF	TGTGCCAGCAGCTCACTCAATGCGGGAGAAGAGACCCAGTACTTC
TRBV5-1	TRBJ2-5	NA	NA	CASSLEVGPQETQYF	TGCGCCAGCAGCTTGGAGGTGGGCCCCCAGGAGACCCAGTACTTC
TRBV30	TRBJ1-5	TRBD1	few	CAWSRTGGHQPQHF	TGTGCCTGGAGCAGGACAGGGGGTCACCAGCCCCAGCATTTT
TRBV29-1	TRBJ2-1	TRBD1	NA	CSVKSSETGVFNEQFF	TGCAGCGTTAAGAGTTCCGAGACAGGGGTATTCAATGAGCAGTTCTTC
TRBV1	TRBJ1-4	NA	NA	CTSSQGESGVVGKEKLFF	TGCACCAGCAGCCAAGGGGAAAGTGGGGTTGTAGGGAAGGAAAAACTGTTTTTT
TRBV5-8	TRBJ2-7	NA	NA	CASSKLSYYEQYF	TGTGCCAGCAGCAAGCTTTCCTACTACGAGCAGTACTTC
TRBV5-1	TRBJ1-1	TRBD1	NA	CASSEGAGNTEAFF	TGCGCCAGTTCCGAGGGGGCAGGGAACACTGAAGCTTTCTTT
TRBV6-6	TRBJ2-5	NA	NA	CASSLARETQYF	TGTGCCAGCAGTCTGGCGCGCGAGACCCAGTACTTC
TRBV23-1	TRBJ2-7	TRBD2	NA	CASSQLVPTSGTPGGEQYF	TGCGCCAGCAGTCAACTAGTTCCGACTAGCGGGACCCCGGGGGGGGAGCAGTACTTC
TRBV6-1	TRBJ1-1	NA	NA	CASSEQGIGNTEAFF	TGTGCCAGCAGTGAACAGGGGATCGGAAACACTGAAGCTTTCTTT
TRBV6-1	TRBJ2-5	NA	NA	CASSAGSQHGQETQYF	TGTGCCAGCAGTGCGGGTTCCCAACACGGACAAGAGACCCAGTACTTC
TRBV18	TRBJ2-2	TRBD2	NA	CASSPTSGGGGTGELFF	TGTGCCAGCTCACCAACTAGCGGCGGGGGAGGCACCGGGGAGCTGTTTTTT
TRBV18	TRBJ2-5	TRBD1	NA	CASSFLNRGQETQYF	TGTGCCAGCTCATTTTTGAACAGGGGGCAAGAGACCCAGTACTTC
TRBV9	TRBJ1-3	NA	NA	CASSVEQEGRSGNTIYF	TGTGCCAGCAGCGTAGAGCAGGAGGGACGCTCTGGAAACACCATATATTTT
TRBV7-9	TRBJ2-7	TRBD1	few	CAVLVGTGAAEQYF	TGTGCCGTCCTCGTTGGGACAGGGGCTGCCGAGCAGTACTTC
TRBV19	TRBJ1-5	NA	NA	CASSIGGSQPQHF	TGTGCCAGTAGTATAGGGGGAAGTCAGCCCCAGCATTTT
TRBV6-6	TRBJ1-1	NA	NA	CASSLGEGTEAFF	TGTGCCAGCAGCTTAGGGGAGGGGACTGAAGCTTTCTTT
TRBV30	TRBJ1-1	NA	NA	CAWSAGVTTEAFF	TGTGCCTGGAGTGCCGGGGTTACCACTGAAGCTTTCTTT
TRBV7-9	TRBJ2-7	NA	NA	CASSPNAGSYEQYF	TGTGCCAGCAGCCCTAACGCCGGGTCCTACGAGCAGTACTTC
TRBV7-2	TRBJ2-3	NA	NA	CASSPGRHTDTQYF	TGTGCCAGCAGCCCCGGGCGTCACACAGATACGCAGTATTTT
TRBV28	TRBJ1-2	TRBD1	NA	CASSPRRTGDGYTF	TGTGCCAGCAGCCCCAGGAGGACAGGGGATGGCTACACCTTC
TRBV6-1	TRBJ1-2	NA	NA	CASSPDSRNYGYTF	TGTGCCAGCAGTCCAGACTCAAGAAACTATGGCTACACCTTC
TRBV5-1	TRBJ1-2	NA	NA	CASSLGAQDDGYTF	TGCGCCAGCAGCTTGGGGGCGCAAGATGACGGCTACACCTTC
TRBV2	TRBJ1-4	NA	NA	CASTRAPNEKLFF	TGTGCCAGTACCCGGGCCCCTAATGAAAAACTGTTTTTT
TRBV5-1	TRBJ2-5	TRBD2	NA	CASSLTGGSETQYF	TGCGCCAGTAGCTTGACGGGCGGGAGTGAGACCCAGTACTTC
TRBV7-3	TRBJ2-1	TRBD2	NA	CASSKGQSSGSNEQFF	TGTGCCAGCAGCAAAGGGCAATCTAGCGGGAGCAATGAGCAGTTCTTC
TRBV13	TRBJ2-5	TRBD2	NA	CASSYKGLAGEARLSWETQYF	TGTGCCAGCAGCTACAAAGGACTAGCGGGAGAGGCCCGGTTAAGTTGGGAGACCCAGTACTTC
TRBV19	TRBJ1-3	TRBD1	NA	CASSAGTAGSGNTIYF	TGTGCCAGTAGTGCCGGGACAGCGGGCTCTGGAAACACCATATATTTT
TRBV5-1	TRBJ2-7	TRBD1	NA	CASSSGTVTYEQYF	TGCGCCAGCAGCTCCGGGACAGTAACCTACGAGCAGTACTTC
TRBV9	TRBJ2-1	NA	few	CASSVAFATTYNEQFF	TGTGCCAGCAGCGTAGCTTTTGCCACAACTTACAATGAGCAGTTCTTC
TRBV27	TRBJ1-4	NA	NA	CASSLGGLEKLFF	TGTGCCAGCAGTTTAGGGGGACTCGAAAAACTGTTTTTT
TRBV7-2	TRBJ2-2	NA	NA	CASSPSGGTYTGELFF	TGTGCCAGCAGCCCCTCTGGGGGTACCTACACCGGGGAGCTGTTTTTT
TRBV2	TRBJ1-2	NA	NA	CASSETFNYGYTF	TGTGCCAGCAGTGAAACTTTTAACTATGGCTACACCTTC
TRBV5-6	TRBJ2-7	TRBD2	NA	CASSRQRDSAEQYF	TGTGCCAGCAGCCGTCAGCGGGACTCAGCCGAGCAGTACTTC
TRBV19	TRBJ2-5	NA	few	CASSIVRVRGETQYF	TGTGCCAGTAGTATAGTAAGGGTGCGAGGCGAGACCCAGTACTTC
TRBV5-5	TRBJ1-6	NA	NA	CASSPWTESSPLHF	TGTGCCAGCAGCCCCTGGACAGAAAGCTCACCCCTCCACTTT
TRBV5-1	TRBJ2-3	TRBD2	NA	CASSSRLAGGYTQYF	TGCGCCAGCAGCTCTAGACTAGCGGGAGGTTATACGCAGTATTTT
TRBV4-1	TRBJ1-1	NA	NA	CASSQPTVNTEAFF	TGCGCCAGCAGCCAACCGACAGTGAACACTGAAGCTTTCTTT
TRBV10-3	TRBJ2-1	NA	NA	CAISGTEYNEQFF	TGTGCCATCAGTGGAACAGAATACAATGAGCAGTTCTTC
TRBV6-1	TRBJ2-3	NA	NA	CASSADSARTQYF	TGTGCCAGCAGTGCCGACAGTGCGAGAACGCAGTATTTT
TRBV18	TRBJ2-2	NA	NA	CASSPIAGLQTGELFF	TGTGCCAGCTCACCTATCGCGGGGCTTCAAACCGGGGAGCTGTTTTTT
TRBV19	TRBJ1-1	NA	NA	CASSMTTGTYLGNTEAFF	TGTGCCAGTAGTATGACGACAGGAACATATCTTGGGAACACTGAAGCTTTCTTT
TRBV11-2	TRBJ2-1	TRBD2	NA	CASSQTSGSGGEQFF	TGTGCCAGCAGCCAGACTAGCGGGAGCGGTGGTGAGCAGTTCTTC
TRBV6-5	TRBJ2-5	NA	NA	CASSPGPLQETQYF	TGTGCCAGCAGTCCGGGACCTCTCCAAGAGACCCAGTACTTC
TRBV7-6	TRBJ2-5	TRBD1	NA	CASSLGDSSQETQYF	TGTGCCAGCAGCTTAGGGGACAGTTCGCAAGAGACCCAGTACTTC
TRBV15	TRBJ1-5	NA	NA	CATSREGVNQPQHF	TGTGCCACCAGCAGAGAAGGGGTCAATCAGCCCCAGCATTTT
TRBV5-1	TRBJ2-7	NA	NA	CASSSQQGNEQYF	TGCGCCAGCAGCTCCCAACAGGGAAACGAGCAGTACTTC
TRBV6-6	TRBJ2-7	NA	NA	CASGGTVDEQYF	TGTGCCAGCGGGGGGACAGTCGACGAGCAGTACTTC
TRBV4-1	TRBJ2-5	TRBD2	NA	CASSLPGLAETQYF	TGCGCCAGCAGCCTACCAGGACTAGCGGAGACCCAGTACTTC
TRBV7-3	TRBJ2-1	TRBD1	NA	CASSTGQAYNEQFF	TGTGCCAGCAGCACGGGACAGGCTTACAATGAGCAGTTCTTC
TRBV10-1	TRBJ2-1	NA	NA	CASSEGARDYNEQFF	TGCGCCAGCAGTGAGGGTGCAAGGGATTACAATGAGCAGTTCTTC